This record looks at one T cell receptor (beta chain) sequence and its context. Its antigen is still unknown. The repertoire was sequenced with immunoSEQ multiplex PCR; TCRdb's copy has only in-frame clones and lacks some. The data hold some 25,000 clones, with approximately 81% observed a single time. The record originates from a study of PD-1 blockade in classical Hodgkin lymphoma. Study in general: Once every 2 weeks, patients received intravenous nivolumab at 3 mg/kg.

The trim removed 3 bases at V and 4 bases at J, leaving 8 bases unmatched. CDR1 and CDR2 from the germline V gene are MDHEN and SYDVKM. The CDR3 contains 15 residues. Regarding the study as a whole: Only CD4+ TCR diversity, not CD8+, had risen significantly by C4D1. Patients with a complete response exhibited baseline diversity comparable to newly diagnosed patients.

All patients experienced relapse after autologous stem cell transplantation, and brentuximab vedotin exposure was variable. Classifying best responses yielded complete response, partial response or progressive disease. V usage is TRBV28 and J usage is TRBJ1-2; TRBD1 agrees at 7 bases. The sequence was obtained from a human donor with classical Hodgkin lymphoma. The sample in question was peripheral blood mononuclear cells (PBMCs), obtained before the second cycle of nivolumab. CDR3 protein: CASSFFSGGLYGYTF. The CDR3 DNA is TGTGCCAGCAGTTTCTTCTCAGGGGGTCTCTATGGCTACACCTTC.